One and the same sample provided the 27 T cell receptor beta chains below, sequenced in a study of blood T cell repertoires in COVID-19. This table comes from immunoSEQ multiplex PCR, and its TCRdb copy is limited to in-frame clones, with some not included. The sample lists fewer than 200,000 clones; around 74% were seen once. The specimen sequenced was peripheral blood. The receptors shown here come from a woman of 80 years or more with acute or convalescent COVID-19.

The gene calls are TRBV11-3 and TRBJ2-7; D perhaps matches TRBD2 (6 bases). Germline CDR1 SGHNT, CDR2 YENEEA. V shed 5 bases and J shed 2 bases, with 13 bases lying between them. The CDR3 covers 14 residues. CDR3 protein: CASSPGGVTYEQYF. CDR3 bases: TGTGCCAGCAGCCCTGGCGGGGTAACCTACGAGCAGTACTTC.

V usage is TRBV5-4 and J usage is TRBJ2-7; 11 positions agree with TRBD2. The CDR3 has 15 residues. The junction had 5 bases not matched to a gene; V was cut back by 3 bases and J by 3 bases. CDR1 is SGHNT, CDR2 YYREEE, per germline (reference sequence). CDR3 coding DNA: TGTGCCAGCAGCTCCGGGACTAGCGGCAACTACGAGCAGTACTTC. Translation gives CASSSGTSGNYEQYF.

Only one count was recorded for this clone. The chain links TRBV5-1 to TRBJ1-2, with 7 bases aligning to TRBD1. Germline values: CDR1 SGHRS, CDR2 YFSETQ. After removal of 4 bases from V and 1 base from J, the junction contained 7 bases not matched to a gene. This CDR3 has 15 amino acids. Here the CDR3 reads CASSPGTADNYGYTF. The CDR3 region has the DNA TGCGCCAGCAGCCCGGGGACAGCGGATAACTATGGCTACACCTTC.

The CDR3 DNA follows: TGTGCCTGGAGGCGTACTAGCGGGAAAACGTATTTT. Its translation is CAWRRTSGKTYF. This sequence joins TRBV30 and TRBJ2-3; TRBD2 matches 10 bases. This CDR3 comprises 12 residues. V lost 3 bases, J lost 14 bases, and 8 bases stayed unmatched. Germline lookup yields CDR1 GTSNPN and CDR2 SVGIG (reference sequence).

The chain recombines TRBV6-5 with TRBJ1-4; TRBD1 might be the D (5 bases). This CDR3 spans 13 amino acids. Germline assignment: CDR1 MNHEY and CDR2 SVGAGI. The V end was cut by 4 bases, the J end by 8 bases, with 11 bases between. CDR3: CASSSGAGEKLFF. CDR3 bases: TGTGCCAGCAGTTCTGGGGCCGGCGAAAAACTGTTTTTT.

The chain recombines TRBV29-1 with TRBJ2-5; 9 positions agree with TRBD1. CDR3 length: 15 amino acids. V shed 0 bases, J shed 5 bases, and the junction held 7 bases outside the gene matches. Germline values: CDR1 SQVTM, CDR2 ANQGSEA. The CDR3 spells CSVEDMGQGYETQYF. CDR3 coding DNA: TGCAGCGTTGAAGATATGGGACAGGGATATGAGACCCAGTACTTC.

The rearrangement links TRBV10-3 to TRBJ2-2; D might be TRBD2 (7 bases). This CDR3 has 15 residues. The V gene lost 10 bases and the J gene lost 6 bases, with 21 bases spanning the gap. Per the germline V gene, CDR1 is ENHRY and CDR2 is SYGVKD. CDR3 sequence reads: CASSPQGGGPGELFF. The CDR3, as DNA: TGTGCCAGCAGCCCGCAAGGGGGAGGGCCCGGGGAGCTGTTTTTT.

V usage is TRBV5-1 and J usage is TRBJ2-2, with D possibly TRBD1 on 6 matching bases. Trimming stripped 0 bases from V and 6 bases from J, with 9 bases between. This CDR3 is built from 14 residues. From germline, CDR1 is SGHRS and CDR2 YFSETQ. For the CDR3, the DNA is TGCGCCAGCAGCTTGGAGGACAGAGCCGGGGAGCTGTTTTTT. Protein: CASSLEDRAGELFF.

This sequence joins TRBV24-1 and TRBJ2-3, with a possible D match to TRBD1 (6 bases). Germline V lookup: CDR1 KGHDR, CDR2 SFDVKD. V was shortened by 1 base and J by 1 base, with 11 bases between the two germline ends. The CDR3 spans 16 residues. The CDR3 DNA reads as TGTGCCACCAGTGATTTAAGGGGGTCTGGCACAGATACGCAGTATTTT. Translation gives CATSDLRGSGTDTQYF.

This clone was counted once. The chain combines TRBV20-1 with TRBJ2-2, with D uncertain. Trimming shortened V by 3 bases and J by 6 bases, and 5 bases separated the two germline ends. The CDR3 is made up of 11 amino acids. Germline V gene sequence: CDR1 DFQATT, CDR2 SNEGSKA (reference sequence). The CDR3 DNA sequence: TGCAGTGCTAGTGCAGCCGGGGAGCTGTTTTTT. It translates to CSASAAGELFF.

The CDR3 loop is CASSRGGAEDTQYF. As DNA, the CDR3 is TGTGCCAGCAGCAGAGGGGGGGCGGAGGATACGCAGTATTTT. The chain is built from TRBV11-3 and TRBJ2-3; possibly TRBD2 for D (7 bases). Germline CDR1 reads SGHNT; CDR2 reads YENEEA. The CDR3 totals 14 residues. V dropped 5 bases and J dropped 6 bases, with 15 bases sitting between them.

The chain carries TRBV6-5 and TRBJ1-4; 9 bases align to TRBD1. J lost 6 bases, V lost 5 bases, and 4 bases had no gene match. The V gene's germline CDR1 is MNHEY and CDR2 SVGAGI. The CDR3 covers 14 residues. The CDR3 here is CASSPGQGHEKLFF. The CDR3 DNA is TGTGCCAGCAGTCCGGGACAGGGACATGAAAAACTGTTTTTT.

The chain is built from TRBV6-5 and TRBJ1-5; D gene unclear. Germline V gene lookup returns CDR1 MNHEY and CDR2 SVGAGI. The length of the CDR3 is 13 residues. Deletions cut 2 bases from V and 11 bases from J, with 13 bases between. CDR3 residues: CASSYDSGQAQHF. The CDR3 DNA is TGTGCCAGCAGTTACGATTCAGGCCAGGCCCAGCATTTT.

This chain uses TRBV30 with TRBJ1-2, with 7 bases matching TRBD1. V lost 2 bases, J lost 6 bases, and 6 bases stayed unmatched. The CDR3 runs 13 residues. The germline gives CDR1 GTSNPN, CDR2 SVGIG (reference sequence). CDR3 in DNA: TGTGCCTGGAGTTTGAGGCAGGGGGATGGCTACACCTTC. Translation: CAWSLRQGDGYTF.

This clone has only a few counts. The V and J genes are TRBV4-3 and TRBJ2-7, with 9 bases that match TRBD2. The V gene's germline CDR1 is LGHNA and CDR2 YSLEER. The ends lost 1 base at V and 0 bases at J; junction bases unmatched: 7. The CDR3 extends over 17 amino acids. The CDR3 coding sequence is TGCGCCAGCAGCCAAGGGGAGACTAGCGGAAACTCCTACGAGCAGTACTTC. This translates into CASSQGETSGNSYEQYF.

The V call is TRBV10-3, the J call TRBJ2-1; 10 bases fit TRBD2. The CDR3 sequence is 16 residues long. Germline lookup yields CDR1 ENHRY and CDR2 SYGVKD. V was pared by 0 bases and J by 5 bases, with 4 bases of the junction left unmatched. The CDR3 DNA sequence: TGTGCCATCAGTGAGTCGGAACTAGCGGGGAACAATGAGCAGTTCTTC. This encodes CAISESELAGNNEQFF.

The V and J genes are TRBV18 and TRBJ2-3; D remains unclear. Germline values: CDR1 KGHSH, CDR2 LQKENI. Trimming took 3 bases from V and 1 from J, leaving 5 bases between them. This CDR3 has 13 residues. Here the CDR3 reads CASSPHGTDTQYF. The CDR3 DNA reads as TGTGCCAGCTCACCCCATGGCACAGATACGCAGTATTTT.

The V gene is TRBV4-2, the J gene TRBJ1-1; 7 bases match TRBD1. Trimming at V came to 4 bases and at J to 6 bases, leaving 11 bases not matched to a gene. Germline CDR1 reads LGHNA; CDR2 reads YNFKEQ. The length of the CDR3 is 15 residues. CDR3 sequence: CASSLRTGTVAEAFF. The CDR3, as DNA: TGTGCCAGCAGCCTACGAACTGGGACAGTTGCTGAAGCTTTCTTT.

This clone was counted only a few times. The chain has TRBV7-8 and TRBJ2-1; unclear D gene. Germline assignment: CDR1 SGHVS and CDR2 FQNEAQ. V was trimmed by 1 base and J by 7 bases, leaving 8 bases between them. The CDR3 loop spans 13 amino acids. Written as DNA, the CDR3 is TGTGCCAGCAGCTTAGGTTCCCAAAATGAGCAGTTCTTC. Translated: CASSLGSQNEQFF.

V usage is TRBV3-1 (or the pseudogene TRBV3-2) and J usage is TRBJ2-5, with D possibly TRBD2 on 5 matching bases. The germline V and J ends were trimmed by 2 bases and 0 bases, with 10 bases remaining between them. Germline V lookup: CDR1 LGHDT, CDR2 YNNKEL (reference sequence). The CDR3 is 15 residues long. DNA of the CDR3: TGTGCCAGCAGCCAATTCATCGGGAACCAAGAGACCCAGTACTTC. Translating it yields CASSQFIGNQETQYF.

The chain employs TRBV6-2 or TRBV6-3 and TRBJ2-3; 8 positions match TRBD2. V was pared by 5 bases and J by 2 bases, with 3 bases of the junction left unmatched. Germline CDR1 reads MNHEY; CDR2 reads SVGEGT. The CDR3 consists of 14 residues. The CDR3 nucleotides read TGTGCCAGCAGTACTAGCGGCGTCACAGATACGCAGTATTTT. Protein product: CASSTSGVTDTQYF.

This clone was seen only once. The chain carries TRBV6-5 and TRBJ2-5; D is possibly TRBD2 (6 bases). Germline CDR1 and CDR2: MNHEY and SVGAGI. The CDR3 totals 15 residues. V lost 8 bases and J 4 bases, leaving 20 bases between the germline ends. The CDR3 bases are TGTGCCAGCCGGTCGGTCTCGGGAGTTTCAGAGACCCAGTACTTC. Its translation is CASRSVSGVSETQYF.

This clone turned up a few times. The chain carries TRBV27 and TRBJ2-7; perhaps TRBD1 as D (7 bases). CDR3 length: 15 residues. Trimming took off 5 bases at V and 0 bases at J, with 14 bases between the two ends. Germline V gene sequence: CDR1 MNHEY, CDR2 SMNVEV (reference sequence). The CDR3, as DNA: TGTGCCAGCAGTGCGCACAGGGGAGGCTCCTACGAGCAGTACTTC. This translates into CASSAHRGGSYEQYF.

The chain combines TRBV28 with TRBJ1-5, with D possibly being TRBD1 (6 bases). The V and J ends lost 7 bases and 3 bases respectively, with 13 bases between them. The germline V gene encodes CDR1 MDHEN and CDR2 SYDVKM. The CDR3 consists of 14 residues. CDR3: CASNSGQLNQPQHF. CDR3 DNA: TGTGCCAGCAATTCTGGACAGCTCAATCAGCCCCAGCATTTT.

V is TRBV14 and J is TRBJ2-6, with D possibly being TRBD1 (6 bases). Germline CDR1 and CDR2: SGHDN and FVKESK. Deletions cut 1 base from V and 2 bases from J, with 9 bases between. This CDR3 contains 16 residues. The CDR3 DNA sequence: TGTGCCAGCAGCCAAGTCAGGACAGCTGGGGCCAACGTCCTGACTTTC. It is translated as CASSQVRTAGANVLTF.

The V and J genes are TRBV4-3 and TRBJ2-7; D is undetermined. V lost 1 base and J 2 bases, leaving 9 bases between the germline ends. The CDR3 totals 14 residues. Germline CDR1 reads LGHNA; CDR2 reads YSLEER. Written as DNA, the CDR3 is TGCGCCAGCAGCCAAGTTCTCGCGGCCTACGAGCAGTACTTC. This codes for CASSQVLAAYEQYF.

The rearrangement joins TRBV18 to TRBJ2-2; D is perhaps TRBD1 (5 bases). There are 16 residues in the CDR3. V was cut by 4 bases and J by 0 bases, with 12 bases left in between. CDR1 KGHSH and CDR2 LQKENI come from the germline V gene. CDR3 protein: CASSQGRATNTGELFF. The CDR3 DNA reads TGTGCCAGCTCACAGGGCAGGGCGACGAACACCGGGGAGCTGTTTTTT.